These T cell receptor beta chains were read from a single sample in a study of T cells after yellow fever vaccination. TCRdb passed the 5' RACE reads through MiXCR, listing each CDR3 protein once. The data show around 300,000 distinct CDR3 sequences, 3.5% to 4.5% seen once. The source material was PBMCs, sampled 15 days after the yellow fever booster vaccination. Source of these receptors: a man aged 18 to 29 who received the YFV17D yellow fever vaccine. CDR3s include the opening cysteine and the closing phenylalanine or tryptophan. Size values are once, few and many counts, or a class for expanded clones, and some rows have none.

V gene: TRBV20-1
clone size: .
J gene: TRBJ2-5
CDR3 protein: CSATSREGETQYF

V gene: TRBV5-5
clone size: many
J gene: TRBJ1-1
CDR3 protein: CASSRDGRVMNTEAFF

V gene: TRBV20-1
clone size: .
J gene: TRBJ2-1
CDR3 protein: CSARARTGGYNEQFF

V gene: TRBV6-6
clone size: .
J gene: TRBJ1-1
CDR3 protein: CASSRQGFSENTEAFF

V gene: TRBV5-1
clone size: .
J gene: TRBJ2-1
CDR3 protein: CASSQGQGYNEQFF

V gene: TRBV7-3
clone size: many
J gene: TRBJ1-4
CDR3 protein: CASSLIPGGKLFF

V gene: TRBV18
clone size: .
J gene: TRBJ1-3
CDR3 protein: CASSVGRDSGNTIYF

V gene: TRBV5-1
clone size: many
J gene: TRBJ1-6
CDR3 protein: CASSDSRGLGYSPLHF

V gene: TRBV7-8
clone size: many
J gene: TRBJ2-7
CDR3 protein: CASSLATGPGYEQYF

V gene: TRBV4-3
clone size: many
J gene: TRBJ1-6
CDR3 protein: CASSQVRSQGSYNSPLHF

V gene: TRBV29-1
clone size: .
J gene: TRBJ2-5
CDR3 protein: CSAGLAGGSGETQYF

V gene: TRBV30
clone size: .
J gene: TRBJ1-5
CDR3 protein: CAWSVPAGLGQPQHF

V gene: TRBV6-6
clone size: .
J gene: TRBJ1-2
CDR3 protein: CASSYSPDDGYTF

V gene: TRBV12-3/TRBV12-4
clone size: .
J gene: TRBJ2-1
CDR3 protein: CASSLAGGLLDNEQFF

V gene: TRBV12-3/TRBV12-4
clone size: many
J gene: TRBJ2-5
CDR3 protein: CASSLGLKGTQYF

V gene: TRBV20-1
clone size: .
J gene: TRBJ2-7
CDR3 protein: CTLGGLEQYF

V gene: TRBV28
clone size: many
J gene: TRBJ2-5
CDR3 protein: CASGDTYQETQYF

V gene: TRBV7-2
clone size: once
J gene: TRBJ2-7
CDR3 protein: CASSPSGTIYEQYF

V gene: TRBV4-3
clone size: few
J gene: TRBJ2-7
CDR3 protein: CASSQYFLGSYEQYF

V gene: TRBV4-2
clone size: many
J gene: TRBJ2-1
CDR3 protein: CASSQEGAGEPGNEQFF

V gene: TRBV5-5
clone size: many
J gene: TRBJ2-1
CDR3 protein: CASSSWGSEQFF

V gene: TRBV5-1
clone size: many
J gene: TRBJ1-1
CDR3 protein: CASSDPGQGNTEAFF

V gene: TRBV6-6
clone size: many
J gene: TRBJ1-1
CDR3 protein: CASSQVRDRAAFF

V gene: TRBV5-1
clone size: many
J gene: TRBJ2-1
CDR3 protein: CASRPDASGEQFF

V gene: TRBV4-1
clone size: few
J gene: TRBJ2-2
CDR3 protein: CASSHENTGELFF

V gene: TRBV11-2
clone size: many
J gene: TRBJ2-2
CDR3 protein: CASSSQGELFF

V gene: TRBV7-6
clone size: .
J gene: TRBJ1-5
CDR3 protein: CASSLEADSNQPQHF

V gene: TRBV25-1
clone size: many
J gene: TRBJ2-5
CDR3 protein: CASSGLAGQETQYF

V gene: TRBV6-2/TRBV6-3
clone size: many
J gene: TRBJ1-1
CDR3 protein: CASSYSGAEAFF

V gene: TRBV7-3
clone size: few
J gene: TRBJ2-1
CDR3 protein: CASSRLGTGANEQFF

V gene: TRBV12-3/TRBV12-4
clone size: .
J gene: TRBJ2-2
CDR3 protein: CASSLPGTGVRGELFF

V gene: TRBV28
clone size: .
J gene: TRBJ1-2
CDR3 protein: CASSFATESGGAGYGYTF

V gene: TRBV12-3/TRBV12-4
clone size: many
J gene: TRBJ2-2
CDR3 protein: CASNPTGPVRELFF

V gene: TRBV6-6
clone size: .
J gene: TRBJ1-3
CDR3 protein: CASIGIWANTIYF

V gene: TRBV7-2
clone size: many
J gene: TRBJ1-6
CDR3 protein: CASSSGTGELPLHF

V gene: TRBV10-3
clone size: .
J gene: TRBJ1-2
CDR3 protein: CAISGTGDNGYTF

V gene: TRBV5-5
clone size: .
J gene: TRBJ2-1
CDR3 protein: CASSLGTGTEYNEQFF

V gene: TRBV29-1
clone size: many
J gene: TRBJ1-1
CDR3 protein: CSVDLRKNTEAFF

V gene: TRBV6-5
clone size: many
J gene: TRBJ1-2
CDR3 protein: CASSGTPGAYTF

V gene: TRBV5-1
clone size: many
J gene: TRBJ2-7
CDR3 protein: CASSLSNYEQYF

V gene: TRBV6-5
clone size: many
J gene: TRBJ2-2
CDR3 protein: CASTSAGGRLTGELFF

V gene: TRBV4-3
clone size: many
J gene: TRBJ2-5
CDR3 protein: CASSQDFGGETQYF

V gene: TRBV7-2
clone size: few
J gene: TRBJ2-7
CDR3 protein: CASSAYEEGYEQYF

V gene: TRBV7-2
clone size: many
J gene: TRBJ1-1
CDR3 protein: CASSSSGAGEAFF

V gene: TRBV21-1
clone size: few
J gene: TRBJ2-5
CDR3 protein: CASSKALVTSSMLGGQETQYF

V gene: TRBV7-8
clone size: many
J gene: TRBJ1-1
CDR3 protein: CASSLMANQGRSGTEAFF

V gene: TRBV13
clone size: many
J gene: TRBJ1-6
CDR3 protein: CASSLQGQGVGYSPLHF

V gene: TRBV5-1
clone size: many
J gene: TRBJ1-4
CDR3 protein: CASSLEGPGEKLFF

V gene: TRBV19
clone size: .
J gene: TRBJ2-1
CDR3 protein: CASFSASGAEQFF

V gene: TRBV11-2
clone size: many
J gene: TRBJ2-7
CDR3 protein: CASSPWTSGFPYEQYF

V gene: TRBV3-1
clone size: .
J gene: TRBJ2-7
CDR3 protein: CASSPLHEPYEQYF

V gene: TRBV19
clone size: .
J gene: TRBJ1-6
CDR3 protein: CASSDRGGSPLHF

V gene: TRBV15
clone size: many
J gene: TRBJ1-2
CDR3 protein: CATSRDPGSKGYTF

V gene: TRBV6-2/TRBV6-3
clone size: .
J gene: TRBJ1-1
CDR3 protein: CASNVDRNTEAFF

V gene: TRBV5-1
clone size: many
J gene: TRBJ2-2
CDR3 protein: CASSRDRMNTGELFF